This T cell receptor beta chain was sequenced during a study of identical twins. Study findings and constraints: Sharing of beta out-of-frame sequences by twins showed a weaker excess.

One entry per CDR3 protein results from TCRdb running MiXCR on the 5' RACE reads. The sample has hundreds of thousands of distinct CDR3 sequences; more than 6.5% are singletons. Remarks on this clonotype: The antigen is not known.

Per germline, CDR1 DFQATT and CDR2 SNEGSKA (reference sequence). V was pared by 0 bases and J by 0 bases, with 6 bases of the junction left unmatched. This CDR3 has 17 residues. These data were also filed under a second study, of yellow fever vaccine responses in identical twins.

The sample consisted of PBMCs. This rearrangement joins TRBV20-1 to TRBJ2-1; 9 bases fit TRBD2. The origin of this receptor is a young woman in good health. The CDR3 nucleotides read TGCAGTGCTAGAGATCCCCAGCGGGAGGCCTCCTACAATGAGCAGTTCTTC. Protein sequence: CSARDPQREASYNEQFF.